Many counts were recorded for the clone carrying this T cell receptor beta chain. Its matching antigen is unknown. The source of the sample is a study of neurological immune-mediated disorders. General observations from the study: Private repertoires in all groups were suggested by the absence of shared CDR3 amino acid sequences among expanded clones across subjects.

CDR3 size: 16 residues. The V gene lost 4 bases and the J gene lost 0 bases, with 13 bases spanning the gap. The germline V gene encodes CDR1 KGHSY and CDR2 FQNENV. Stated time point: longitudinal time-point 1 (baseline). Stored at -80 C, 2 million PBMCs were the source of the unsorted libraries. With 10-nucleotide random UMIs, 5'RACE was used to make the cDNA. In every sequencing run, more than 180 million TCR-beta sequences were generated from 15-18 subjects. TCRdb redid the calling of the 5' RACE reads with MiXCR, one entry per CDR3 protein. This table has some 60,000 distinct CDR3 sequences, 9.5% to 12% appearing once.

Sequenced sample: PBMCs. The chain links TRBV16 to TRBJ1-5, with D uncertain. The TCR originated in a male donor with HTLV-1-associated myelopathy (HAM/TSP). The CDR3 sequence is CASSPKYSYSNQPQHF. In DNA form, the CDR3 reads TGTGCCAGCAGCCCCAAGTACAGCTATAGCAATCAGCCCCAGCATTTT. Drawing the rest from reference TRBV16 and TRBJ1-5, the complete variable domain is GEEVAQTPKHLVRGEGQKAKLYCAPIKGHSYVFWYQQVLKNEFKFLISFQNENVFDETGMPKERFSAKCLPNSPCSLEIQATKLEDSAVYFCASSPKYSYSNQPQHFGDGTRLSIL.